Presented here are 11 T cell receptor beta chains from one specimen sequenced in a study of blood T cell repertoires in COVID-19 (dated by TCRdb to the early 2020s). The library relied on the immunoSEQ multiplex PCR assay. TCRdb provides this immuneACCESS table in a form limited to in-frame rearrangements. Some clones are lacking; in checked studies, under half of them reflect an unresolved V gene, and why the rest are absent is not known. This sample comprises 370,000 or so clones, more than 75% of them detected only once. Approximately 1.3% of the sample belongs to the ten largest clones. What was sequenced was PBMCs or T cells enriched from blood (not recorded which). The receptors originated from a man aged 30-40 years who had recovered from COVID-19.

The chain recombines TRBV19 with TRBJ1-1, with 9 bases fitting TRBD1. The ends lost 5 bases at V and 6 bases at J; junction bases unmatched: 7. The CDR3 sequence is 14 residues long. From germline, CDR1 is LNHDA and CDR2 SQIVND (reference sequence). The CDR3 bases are TGTGCCAGTAGTCACCGGGACAGGGTCGCTGAAGCTTTCTTT. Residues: CASSHRDRVAEAFF.

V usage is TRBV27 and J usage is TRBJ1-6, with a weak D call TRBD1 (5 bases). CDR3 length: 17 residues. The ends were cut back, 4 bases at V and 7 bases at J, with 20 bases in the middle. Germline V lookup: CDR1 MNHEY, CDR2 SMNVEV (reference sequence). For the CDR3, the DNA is TGTGCCAGCAGTTCCTCGGCCGGGGGGTTAGGAAATTCACCCCTCCACTTT. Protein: CASSSSAGGLGNSPLHF.

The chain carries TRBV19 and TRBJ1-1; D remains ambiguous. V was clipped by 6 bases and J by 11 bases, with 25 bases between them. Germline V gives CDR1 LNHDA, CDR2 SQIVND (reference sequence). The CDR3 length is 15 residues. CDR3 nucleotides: TGTGCCAGTAGCCCCCACATGTGGCCTCCCCTAGGCGCTTTCTTT. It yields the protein CASSPHMWPPLGAFF.

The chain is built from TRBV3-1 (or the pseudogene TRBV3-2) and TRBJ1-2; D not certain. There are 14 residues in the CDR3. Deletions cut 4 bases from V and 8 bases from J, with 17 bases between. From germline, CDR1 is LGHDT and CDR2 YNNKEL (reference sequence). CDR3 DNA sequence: TGTGCCAGCAGCCCTACGGTGGGGAGAGGCGGCTACACCTTC. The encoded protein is CASSPTVGRGGYTF.

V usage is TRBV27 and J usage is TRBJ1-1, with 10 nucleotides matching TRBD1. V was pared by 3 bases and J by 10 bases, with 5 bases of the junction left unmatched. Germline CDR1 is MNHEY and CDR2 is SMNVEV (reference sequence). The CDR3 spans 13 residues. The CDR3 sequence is CASSFSRDRGAFF. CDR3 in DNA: TGTGCCAGCAGTTTCTCTCGGGACAGGGGAGCTTTCTTT.

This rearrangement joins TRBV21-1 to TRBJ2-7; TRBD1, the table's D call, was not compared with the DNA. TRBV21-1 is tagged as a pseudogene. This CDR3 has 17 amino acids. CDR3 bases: TGTGCCAGCAGCAAACATGTGCCGCGACAGCAAGCCTACGAGCAGTACTTC. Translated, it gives CASSKHVPRQQAYEQYF.

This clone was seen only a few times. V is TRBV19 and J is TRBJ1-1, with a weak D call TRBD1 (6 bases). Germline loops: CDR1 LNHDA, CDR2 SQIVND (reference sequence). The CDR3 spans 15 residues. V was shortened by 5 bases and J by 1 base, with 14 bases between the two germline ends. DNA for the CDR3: TGTGCCAGTAGTCCCCGGGACATCCCGAACACTGAAGCTTTCTTT. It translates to CASSPRDIPNTEAFF.

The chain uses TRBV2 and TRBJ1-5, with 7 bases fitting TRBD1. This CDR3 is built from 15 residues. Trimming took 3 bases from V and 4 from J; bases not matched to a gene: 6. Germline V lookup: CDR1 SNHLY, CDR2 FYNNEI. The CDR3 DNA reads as TGTGCCAGCAGTGACAAGACAGGGCCTAATCAGCCCCAGCATTTT. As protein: CASSDKTGPNQPQHF.

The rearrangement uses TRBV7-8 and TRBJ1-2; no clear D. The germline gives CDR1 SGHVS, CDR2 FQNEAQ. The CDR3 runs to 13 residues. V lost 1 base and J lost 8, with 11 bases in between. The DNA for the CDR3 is TGTGCCAGCAGCTTAGAATGGTCCGGGGGCTACACCTTC. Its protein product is CASSLEWSGGYTF.

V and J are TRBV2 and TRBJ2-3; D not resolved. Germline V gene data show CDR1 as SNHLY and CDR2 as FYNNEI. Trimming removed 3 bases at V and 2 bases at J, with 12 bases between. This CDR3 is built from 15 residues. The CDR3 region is CASSDPSEYTDTQYF. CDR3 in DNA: TGTGCCAGCAGTGACCCCTCGGAGTACACAGATACGCAGTATTTT. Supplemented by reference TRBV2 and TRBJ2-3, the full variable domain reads EPEVTQTPSHQVTQMGQEVILRCVPISNHLYFYWYRQILGQKVEFLVSFYNNEISEKSEIFDDQFSVERPDGSNFTLKIRSTKLEDSAMYFCASSDPSEYTDTQYFGPGTRLTVL.

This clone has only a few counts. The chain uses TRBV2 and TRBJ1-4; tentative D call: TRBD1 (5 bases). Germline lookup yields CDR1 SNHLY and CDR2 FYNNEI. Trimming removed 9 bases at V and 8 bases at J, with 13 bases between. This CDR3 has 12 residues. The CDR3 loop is CARGGFREKLFF. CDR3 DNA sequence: TGTGCCAGGGGGGGTTTTCGAGAAAAACTGTTTTTT.